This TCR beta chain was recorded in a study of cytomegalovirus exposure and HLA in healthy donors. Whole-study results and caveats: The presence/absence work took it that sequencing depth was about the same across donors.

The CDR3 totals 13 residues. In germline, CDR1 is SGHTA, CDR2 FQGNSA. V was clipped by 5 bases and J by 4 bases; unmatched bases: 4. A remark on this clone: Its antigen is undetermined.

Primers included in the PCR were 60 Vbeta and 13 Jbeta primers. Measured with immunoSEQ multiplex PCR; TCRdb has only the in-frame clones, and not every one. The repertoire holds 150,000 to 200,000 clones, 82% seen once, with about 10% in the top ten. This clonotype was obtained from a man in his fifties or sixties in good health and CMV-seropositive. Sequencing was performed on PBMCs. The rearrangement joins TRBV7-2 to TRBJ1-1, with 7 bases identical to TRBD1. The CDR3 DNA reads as TGTGCCAGCAGCCGCACAGGGGCCACTGAAGCTTTCTTT. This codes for CASSRTGATEAFF.